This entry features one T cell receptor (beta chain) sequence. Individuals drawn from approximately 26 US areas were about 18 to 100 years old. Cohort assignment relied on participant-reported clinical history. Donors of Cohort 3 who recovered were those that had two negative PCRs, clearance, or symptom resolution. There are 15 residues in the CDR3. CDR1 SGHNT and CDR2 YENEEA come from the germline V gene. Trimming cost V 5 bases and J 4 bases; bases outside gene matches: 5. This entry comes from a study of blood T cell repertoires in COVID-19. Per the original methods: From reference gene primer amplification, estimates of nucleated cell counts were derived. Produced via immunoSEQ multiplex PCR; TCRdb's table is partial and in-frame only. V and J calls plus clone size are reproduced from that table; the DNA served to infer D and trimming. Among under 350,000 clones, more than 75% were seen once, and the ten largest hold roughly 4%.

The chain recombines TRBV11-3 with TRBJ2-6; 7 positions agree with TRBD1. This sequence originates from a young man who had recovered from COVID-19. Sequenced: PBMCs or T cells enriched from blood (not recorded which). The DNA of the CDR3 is TGTGCCAGCAGCCCAAGGGGGCTCGGGGCCAACGTCCTGACTTTC. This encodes CASSPRGLGANVLTF.